This TCR beta chain was captured by sequencing in a study of shared clonotypes between healthy human individuals. Study summary: There were three CD4 naive, three CD4 memory, two CD8 naive and one CD8 memory plates per donor.

Under the authors' procedure: Junction-only immunoSEQ sequences carried no quality scores, so filtering differed. Profiled with immunoSEQ multiplex PCR; TCRdb holds only in-frame clones, not every one. V and J calls and clone size are those listed in that table; D and trimming were worked out from the DNA. The top ten hold approximately 0.36% of the sample, which has around 2.5 million clones, 93% seen once. This clone was seen ten or more times. The antigen is not known. Findings and limits, study-wide: Generation probabilities were higher for clonotypes shared across all four sorted-subset donors than for unshared ones.

There are 19 residues in the CDR3. Germline CDR1 reads SGHNT; CDR2 reads YYREEE (reference sequence). The trim removed 4 bases at V and 1 base at J, leaving 11 bases unmatched. The V gene is TRBV5-4, the J gene TRBJ2-2; TRBD2 matches at 12 bases. This TCR was recovered from a man aged 18 to 30 in good health. Some clones in this sample may be carry-over from other donors' samples. What was sequenced was naive CD4+ T cells from PBMCs. Subset reported: CD45RA+ positively selected. CDR3: CASSNGLAGLRVNTGELFF. CDR3 nucleotides: TGTGCCAGCAGCAACGGACTAGCGGGGCTGAGGGTGAACACCGGGGAGCTGTTTTTT.